The next 17 T cell receptor beta chains were all read from a single sample in a study of T-cell reconstitution after alpha-beta-depleted transplantation in children. Library preparation (for TCRbeta) was performed with unique molecular identifiers. TCRdb itself ran the PCR reads through MiXCR, one entry per CDR3 protein. The sample has over 150,000 distinct CDR3 sequences, roughly 6.5% seen once; the top ten hold roughly 4.5%. This sample comprised PBMCs, obtained before TCRalphabeta/CD19-depleted stem cell transplant. The receptor source for this set is a girl in the first two years of life with combined immunodeficiency, due to receive a stem cell transplant.

At least ten counts were recorded for this clonotype. V gene TRBV3-1 combines with J gene TRBJ1-3; D gene uncertain. V gave up 2 bases and J gave up 0 bases, with 11 bases separating them. The CDR3 has 16 amino acids. The V gene's germline CDR1 is LGHDT and CDR2 YNNKEL (reference sequence). The DNA of the CDR3 is TGTGCCAGCAGCCAACGAGGGTCTTACTCTGGAAACACCATATATTTT. It codes for CASSQRGSYSGNTIYF. The whole variable domain, filled in from reference TRBV3-1 and TRBJ1-3, reads DTAVSQTPKYLVTQMGNDKSIKCEQNLGHDTMYWYKQDSKKFLKIMFSYNNKELIINETVPNRFSPKSPDKAHLNLHINSLELGDSAVYFCASSQRGSYSGNTIYFGEGSWLTVV.

The J gene is TRBJ2-1, the V gene TRBV4-3; a weak D match, TRBD2 (5 bases). From germline, CDR1 is LGHNA and CDR2 YSLEER. The V and J ends lost 0 bases and 5 bases respectively, with 17 bases between them. The CDR3 contains 17 residues. The CDR3 spells CASSQDPVSRDDNEQFF. The CDR3 DNA follows: TGCGCCAGCAGCCAAGACCCTGTGAGCCGGGATGACAATGAGCAGTTCTTC.

This clonotype was detected ten times or more. V is TRBV15 and J is TRBJ1-1; 8 bases line up with TRBD1. Trimming cost V 6 bases and J 7 bases; bases outside gene matches: 7. CDR3 length: 13 residues. Germline V lookup: CDR1 LNHNV, CDR2 YYDKDF (reference sequence). This chain's CDR3 is CATREGQGGEAFF. DNA for the CDR3: TGTGCCACCAGAGAAGGACAGGGCGGTGAAGCTTTCTTT.

In this sample, this clonotype turned up many times. This rearrangement joins TRBV2 to TRBJ2-1; TRBD2 aligns across 9 bases. V shed 6 bases and J 4 bases; nucleotides not matched to a gene: 1. Germline V gene lookup returns CDR1 SNHLY and CDR2 FYNNEI. The length of the CDR3 is 13 residues. The CDR3 sequence is CASRRGGYNEQFF. CDR3 DNA sequence: TGTGCCAGCAGGCGGGGGGGTTACAATGAGCAGTTCTTC.

This clonotype was counted at least ten times. The V gene is TRBV20-1, the J gene TRBJ2-2; 7 bases are shared with TRBD1. Trimming removed 6 bases from V and 8 bases from J; junction bases left unmatched: 9. The CDR3 contains 13 residues. Germline CDR1 reads DFQATT; CDR2 reads SNEGSKA (reference sequence). This CDR3 reads CSAPDRERGELFF. The CDR3 DNA follows: TGCAGTGCCCCTGACAGGGAACGGGGGGAGCTGTTTTTT.

V and J are TRBV7-2 and TRBJ2-3; D might be TRBD2 (7 bases). The CDR3 is 15 residues long. CDR1 and CDR2 from the germline V gene are SGHTA and FQGNSA. The V end lost 1 base, the J end lost 4 bases, and 12 bases lay between the germline ends. Written as DNA, the CDR3 is TGTGCCAGCAGCTTAGTGGGGGGGCCGCCAGATACGCAGTATTTT. Translating gives CASSLVGGPPDTQYF.

This clonotype was found many times. The genes are TRBV6-1 and TRBJ1-2; D is uncertain. CDR3 size: 13 residues. Germline loops: CDR1 MNHNS, CDR2 SASEGT. V lost 7 bases and J 8 bases, leaving 17 bases between the germline ends. CDR3 coding DNA: TGTGCCAGCACCCCGAAGCCTGATGGGGGCTACACCTTC. This codes for CASTPKPDGGYTF.

For this clonotype: One base away lies a much larger clone, so this may be a sequencing read error. The CDR3 protein is CSVEVGTVYGYAF. For the CDR3, the DNA is TGCAGCGTTGAGGTCGGGACAGTGTATGGCTACGCCTTC. The J gene is TRBJ1-2, the V gene TRBV29-1; 7 nucleotides match TRBD1. Germline V gene sequence: CDR1 SQVTM, CDR2 ANQGSEA. The CDR3 loop spans 13 amino acids.

This clonotype was counted only a few times. The chain recombines TRBV6-2 or TRBV6-3 with TRBJ2-7; D is possibly TRBD1 (6 bases). The V gene's germline CDR1 is MNHEY and CDR2 SVGEGT. V was pared by 1 base and J by 3 bases, with 10 bases between. CDR3 length: 14 amino acids. In DNA form, the CDR3 reads TGTGCCAGCAGTTACTTCGACAGGATCTACGAGCAGTACTTC. Protein sequence: CASSYFDRIYEQYF.

The table lists this clonotype with many counts. This chain joins TRBV7-2 and TRBJ2-3; D ambiguous. The CDR3 is 12 residues long. The germline gives CDR1 SGHTA, CDR2 FQGNSA. Between the trimmed V and J ends, which lost 3 bases and 5 bases, there was a span of 6 bases. The CDR3: CASSLRVDTQYF. Written as DNA, the CDR3 is TGTGCCAGCAGCTTGCGTGTAGATACGCAGTATTTT.

Ten or more counts support this clonotype. This chain uses TRBV4-3 with TRBJ1-3, with D unclear. The CDR3 is 14 amino acids. The V gene's germline CDR1 is LGHNA and CDR2 YSLEER. V lost 0 bases and J 8 bases, leaving 11 bases between the germline ends. The CDR3 DNA reads TGCGCCAGCAGCCAAGATCGGGGATCCTACACCATATATTTT. Protein product: CASSQDRGSYTIYF.

There are many counts of this clonotype. The rearrangement links TRBV12-3 or TRBV12-4 to TRBJ1-5; no definite D call. The CDR3 spans 13 residues. V was pared by 4 bases and J by 0 bases, with 4 bases between. The CDR3 region is CASSSDSNQPQHF. The CDR3 DNA sequence: TGTGCCAGCAGTTCGGATAGCAATCAGCCCCAGCATTTT.

This clonotype was counted at least ten times. The genes are TRBV25-1 and TRBJ2-4; no firm D call. The CDR3 sequence is 13 residues long. V shed 3 bases and J shed 7 bases, with 10 bases lying between them. Germline CDR1 is MGHDK and CDR2 is SYGVNS. The CDR3 DNA sequence: TGTGCCAGCAGTGACCCAAGATGGAACATTCAGTACTTC. Its protein product is CASSDPRWNIQYF.

This clonotype appeared a few times. This chain links TRBV6-5 with TRBJ2-7; D may match TRBD1 or TRBD2 (5 bases each). CDR1 and CDR2 from the germline V gene are MNHEY and SVGAGI. The V end was cut by 0 bases, the J end by 2 bases, with 14 bases between. This CDR3 is 16 amino acids long. The CDR3 DNA reads TGTGCCAGCAGTTACTCGATGGGTGGGGGAACCTACGAGCAGTACTTC. Translation gives CASSYSMGGGTYEQYF.

This clonotype came up many times. The V gene is TRBV11-2, the J gene TRBJ2-1; D call uncertain. The V and J ends lost 5 bases and 10 bases respectively, with 9 bases between them. Per the germline V gene, CDR1 is SGHAT and CDR2 is FQNNGV. There are 11 residues in the CDR3. CDR3 protein: CASSLTREQFF. CDR3 coding DNA: TGTGCCAGCAGCCTGACTCGGGAGCAGTTCTTC.

This clonotype has a handful of counts. This rearrangement joins TRBV7-9 to TRBJ2-7; the D call may be TRBD1 or TRBD2 (5 bases each). This CDR3 comprises 16 residues. CDR1 is SEHNR, CDR2 FQNEAQ, per germline (reference sequence). The V gene lost 5 bases and the J gene lost 5 bases, with 22 bases spanning the gap. The CDR3 region has the DNA TGTGCCAGCAGCCTCCCCAGAGGGGTTGCAGGGCACGAGCAGTACTTC. Amino acids: CASSLPRGVAGHEQYF.

This clonotype was observed at least ten times. V and J are TRBV11-1 and TRBJ2-2; perhaps TRBD1 as D (6 bases). The CDR3 extends over 15 amino acids. With 6 bases removed from V and 0 bases from J, the gap between germline ends came to 11 bases. The germline gives CDR1 SGHAT, CDR2 FQDESV (reference sequence). CDR3 in DNA: TGTGCCAGCAGAAGGACAGCAACGAACACCGGGGAGCTGTTTTTT. Its translation is CASRRTATNTGELFF.